This T cell receptor beta chain was obtained from a study of blood T cell repertoires in COVID-19. Overall study context: In each case, the material was cDNA or gDNA derived from T cells, B-cell-depleted T cells, or PBMCs.

Deletions cut 6 bases from V and 1 base from J, with 6 bases between. The CDR3 covers 12 residues. In the original analysis: Reference gene primer amplification yielded estimated nucleated cell counts. TCRdb's table, derived via immunoSEQ multiplex PCR, lists solely in-frame clones and lacks some. The D gene and trimming were derived from the DNA, and the V and J assignments and clone size from that table. The sample shows tens of thousands of clones, 80% to 90% of them seen only once. The sample consisted of peripheral blood. This TCR was sampled from a human donor in a cohort sampled during active COVID-19. This chain connects TRBV12-3 or TRBV12-4 to TRBJ1-1; D unclear. The CDR3 DNA reads as TGTGCCAGCAGGAGGGAGAACACTGAAGCTTTCTTT. Protein: CASRRENTEAFF.